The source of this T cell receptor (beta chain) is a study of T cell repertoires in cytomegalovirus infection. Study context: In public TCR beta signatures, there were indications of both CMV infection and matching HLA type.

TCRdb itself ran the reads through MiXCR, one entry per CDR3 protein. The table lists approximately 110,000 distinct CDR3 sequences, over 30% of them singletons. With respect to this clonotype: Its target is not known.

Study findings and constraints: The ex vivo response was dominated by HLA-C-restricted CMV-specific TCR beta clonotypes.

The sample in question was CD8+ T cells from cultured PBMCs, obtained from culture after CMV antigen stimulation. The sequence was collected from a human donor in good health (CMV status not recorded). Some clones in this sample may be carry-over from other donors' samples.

The CDR3: CASIGGAEAFF. The CDR3 DNA reads as TGTGCCAGCATCGGAGGAGCTGAAGCTTTCTTT. V and J are TRBV7-9 and TRBJ1-1; D ambiguous. Germline CDR1 reads SEHNR; CDR2 reads FQNEAQ (reference sequence). The CDR3 runs 11 residues. The ends were cut back, 7 bases at V and 6 bases at J, with 9 bases in the middle.